This is a list of T cell receptor beta chains from one sample in a study of T cell responses to AZD1222 COVID-19 vaccine. TCRdb's table, derived via immunoSEQ multiplex PCR, lists solely in-frame clones and lacks some. The sample holds 55,000 to 80,000 clones; around 84% are singletons and the top ten take over 20%. The sequences come from peripheral blood, collected on day 0 of AZD1222 vaccination. These receptors all stem from an adult in good health. Each CDR3 is given with its conserved first and last residue. Size values are once, few and many counts, or a class for expanded clones, and some rows have none.

J: TRBJ2-6
size: .
V: TRBV19
CDR3: CASSKGVRTFSGANVLTF

J: TRBJ1-1
size: .
V: TRBV11-2
CDR3: CASSLVQENFF

J: TRBJ1-1
size: .
V: TRBV4-2
CDR3: CASSQVLGARAEAFF

J: TRBJ2-7
size: .
V: TRBV6-6
CDR3: CASSYSGSAEQYF

J: TRBJ2-2
size: .
V: TRBV27
CDR3: CASSYRGDTGELFF

J: TRBJ2-3
size: .
V: TRBV10-3
CDR3: CATRGQVNTQYF

J: TRBJ2-2
size: .
V: TRBV28
CDR3: CASSTRLAPNTGELFF

J: TRBJ1-6
size: .
V: TRBV19
CDR3: CASSGDRVKAGSYNSPLHF

J: TRBJ2-5
size: .
V: TRBV9
CDR3: CASSVGSALAETQYF

J: TRBJ2-7
size: .
V: TRBV10-3
CDR3: CAISEGELIYEQYF

J: TRBJ2-3
size: .
V: TRBV7-8
CDR3: CASSSFLAGTSTDTQYF

J: TRBJ1-1
size: .
V: TRBV5-1
CDR3: CASSTGHMNTEAFF

J: TRBJ1-5
size: .
V: TRBV14
CDR3: CASSQGLGQGAKCSNQPQHF

J: TRBJ1-2
size: .
V: TRBV28
CDR3: CASSLVSDYGYTF

J: TRBJ2-7
size: .
V: TRBV12-3/TRBV12-4
CDR3: CASSFREVYEQYF

J: TRBJ1-2
size: .
V: TRBV28
CDR3: CASSSRQVFFNYGYTF

J: TRBJ1-6
size: once
V: TRBV6-1
CDR3: CASSEGQTPNNSPLHF

J: TRBJ2-7
size: .
V: TRBV12-3/TRBV12-4
CDR3: CASSPGQAYEQYF

J: TRBJ1-2
size: .
V: TRBV7-9
CDR3: CASSPKDYGYTF

J: TRBJ2-2
size: few
V: TRBV27
CDR3: CASSPPVQYTGELFF

J: TRBJ1-6
size: .
V: TRBV9
CDR3: CASSGQGGNSPLHF

J: TRBJ2-3
size: once
V: TRBV30
CDR3: CAWSDILGNTDTQYF

J: TRBJ1-3
size: .
V: TRBV3-1/TRBV3-2
CDR3: CASSDEQRNTIYF

J: TRBJ1-1
size: .
V: TRBV18
CDR3: CASSGSVNTEAFF

J: TRBJ2-2
size: .
V: TRBV11-3
CDR3: CASSQTSGGITGELFF

J: TRBJ1-1
size: .
V: TRBV27
CDR3: CASSLRGQEAFF

J: TRBJ2-2
size: .
V: TRBV27
CDR3: CASSLASLRAMNTGELFF

J: TRBJ2-6
size: .
V: TRBV10-2
CDR3: CASRKQEPSGANVLTF

J: TRBJ1-1
size: .
V: TRBV5-6
CDR3: CASSLSDRGRIAEAFF

J: TRBJ2-5
size: .
V: TRBV4-3
CDR3: CASSQERGGFQETQYF

J: TRBJ2-7
size: .
V: TRBV5-1
CDR3: CASSLGGGTLEQYF

J: TRBJ1-6
size: .
V: TRBV27
CDR3: CASMLGVSYNSPLHF

J: TRBJ1-1
size: .
V: TRBV18
CDR3: CASSPELRRGAFF

J: TRBJ2-4
size: .
V: TRBV4-3
CDR3: CASSQVGRDLNIQYF

J: TRBJ1-1
size: .
V: TRBV28
CDR3: CASSPKAGRNTEAFF

J: TRBJ1-4
size: .
V: TRBV7-2
CDR3: CASSLQGAKLFF

J: TRBJ1-5
size: .
V: TRBV7-9
CDR3: CASSRGGQQYSNQPQHF

J: TRBJ2-2
size: .
V: TRBV5-6
CDR3: CASSLVGGSTGELFF

J: TRBJ1-5
size: .
V: TRBV28
CDR3: CASRRAGLPQHF

J: TRBJ1-5
size: .
V: TRBV9
CDR3: CASSVGTGPIGQPQHF